The clone carrying this TCR beta chain has at least ten counts. The target antigen is unknown. CDR1 is SEHNR and CDR2 is FQNEAQ in the germline V gene (reference sequence). There are 11 residues in the CDR3. The V and J ends lost 2 bases and 4 bases respectively, with 3 bases between them. These data come from a study of neurological immune-mediated disorders. In the study overall: Relapsing-remitting patients made up about 90% of the roughly 34 multiple sclerosis patients, and secondary progressive patients made up 3. Study-wide findings and caveats: Across subjects, no CDR3 amino acid sequence appeared in expanded clones of more than one subject, a finding that suggested private repertoires in all groups.

With 10-nucleotide random UMIs included, cDNA was synthesized by 5'RACE. Using its own MiXCR run on the 5' RACE reads, TCRdb lists one record per CDR3 protein. The sample has 50,000 to 70,000 distinct CDR3 sequences; 2% to 3% are singletons. The unsorted libraries originated from 2 million PBMCs kept at -80 C. The gene calls are TRBV7-9 and TRBJ2-7; D is unclear. Sample: PBMCs. This receptor was obtained from a man between 45 and 60 years old with multiple sclerosis. CDR3 amino acids: CASSLQYEQYF. The CDR3 DNA reads TGTGCCAGCAGCTTACAGTACGAGCAGTACTTC.